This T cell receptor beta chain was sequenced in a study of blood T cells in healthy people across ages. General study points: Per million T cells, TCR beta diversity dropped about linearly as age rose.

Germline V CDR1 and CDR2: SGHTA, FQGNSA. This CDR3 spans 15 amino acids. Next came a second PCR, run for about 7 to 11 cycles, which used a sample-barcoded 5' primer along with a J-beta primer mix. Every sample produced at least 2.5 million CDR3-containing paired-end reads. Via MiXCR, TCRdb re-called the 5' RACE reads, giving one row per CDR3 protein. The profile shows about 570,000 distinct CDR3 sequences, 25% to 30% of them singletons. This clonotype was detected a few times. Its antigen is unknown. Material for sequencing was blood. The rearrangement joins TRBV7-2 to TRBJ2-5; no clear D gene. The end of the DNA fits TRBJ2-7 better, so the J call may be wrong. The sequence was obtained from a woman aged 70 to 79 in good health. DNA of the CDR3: TGTGCCAGCAGCTTAGGGCTGGGTGACTCCTACGAGCAGTACTTC. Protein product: CASSLGLGDSYEQYF.